Listed below are T cell receptor beta chains from one sample, sequenced in a study of beta chain features in type 1 diabetes. Produced via immunoSEQ multiplex PCR; TCRdb's table is partial and in-frame only. The sample holds 600,000 to 700,000 clones, roughly an eighth seen once. Sequenced input: naive CD4+ T cells from blood. These receptor sequences come from a young man with type 1 diabetes. Each CDR3 is given without its conserved first and last residue. Fields, in order: J gene, D gene, clone size, V gene, CDR3 protein. A D gene is named only where the DNA matches it firmly. Clone sizes are given selectively: once, few, many, or a class where the clone is expanded.

J: TRBJ1-2; D: NA; size: NA; V: TRBV6-5; CDR3: ASSTRGIYGYT
J: TRBJ2-7; D: NA; size: few; V: TRBV7-9; CDR3: ASSLASTGPSYEQY
J: TRBJ2-2; D: NA; size: NA; V: TRBV27; CDR3: ASSLLQGRNTGELF
J: TRBJ1-1; D: NA; size: few; V: TRBV5-6; CDR3: ASSYPGQLRGEAF
J: TRBJ2-7; D: NA; size: NA; V: TRBV29-1; CDR3: SVEGDTEQY
J: TRBJ1-1; D: NA; size: NA; V: TRBV4-2; CDR3: ASSQAGGGEGKATEAF
J: TRBJ2-3; D: TRBD2; size: few; V: TRBV30; CDR3: AWATSGADTQY
J: TRBJ2-1; D: NA; size: NA; V: TRBV19; CDR3: ASSTTGGPGNEQF
J: TRBJ2-5; D: TRBD1; size: once; V: TRBV5-1; CDR3: ASGGQGGETQY
J: TRBJ1-5; D: NA; size: NA; V: TRBV7-2; CDR3: ASSLSGDQPQH
J: TRBJ1-2; D: TRBD1; size: NA; V: TRBV19; CDR3: ASSAGTGVNYGYT
J: TRBJ1-1; D: NA; size: NA; V: TRBV7-9; CDR3: ASSSFRTANTEAF
J: TRBJ2-1; D: NA; size: NA; V: TRBV4-1; CDR3: ASSQESWQGKI
J: TRBJ1-5; D: NA; size: NA; V: TRBV30; CDR3: AWSAANQPQH
J: TRBJ2-3; D: TRBD2; size: many; V: TRBV4-3; CDR3: ASSQLAGTTDTQY
J: TRBJ2-5; D: NA; size: few; V: TRBV12-5; CDR3: ASGLGTQETQY
J: TRBJ2-7; D: TRBD1; size: NA; V: TRBV7-9; CDR3: ASSYPTGGRYEQY
J: TRBJ1-2; D: NA; size: NA; V: TRBV5-1; CDR3: ASSLTLARQNYGYT
J: TRBJ1-5; D: TRBD1; size: NA; V: TRBV7-2; CDR3: ASSLAGTGGNQPQH
J: TRBJ2-5; D: NA; size: NA; V: TRBV20-1; CDR3: SAHRQETQY
J: TRBJ1-4; D: TRBD1; size: NA; V: TRBV4-3; CDR3: ASSQVTGDNEKLF
J: TRBJ2-1; D: TRBD2; size: few; V: TRBV9; CDR3: ASSVTSGGLYNEQF
J: TRBJ1-1; D: TRBD1; size: NA; V: TRBV11-2; CDR3: ASSTRQGLTEAF